The clone carrying this T cell receptor (beta chain) was seen more than once but under ten times. This CDR3 is built from 12 residues. Per germline, CDR1 SQVTM and CDR2 ANQGSEA. V lost 8 bases and J 7 bases, leaving 17 bases between the germline ends. This sample is drawn from a study of blood T cells in healthy people across ages. The second PCR ran roughly 6 to 11 cycles with a sample-barcoded 5' primer and J-beta primers. TCRdb used MiXCR to reprocess the 5' RACE reads, holding one entry per CDR3 protein. The profile shows about 680,000 distinct CDR3 sequences, around 49% of them singletons. This sequence joins TRBV29-1 and TRBJ1-2; D ambiguous. Sequences were obtained from blood. The receptor was isolated from a woman aged 55-75 years in good health. CDR3 region: CSLGEKAGGYTF. DNA of the CDR3: TGCAGCTTGGGAGAAAAGGCGGGTGGCTACACCTTC.